The 20 T cell receptor beta chains below were found in one sample sequenced in a study of T-cell reconstitution after alpha-beta-depleted transplantation in children. Unique molecular identifiers tagged the TCRbeta library. TCRdb called the PCR reads again in MiXCR, with one record for every CDR3 protein. The sample shows around 580,000 distinct CDR3 sequences, 23% of them seen only once. The specimen comprised PBMCs, mostly from graft donor cells, sampled 360 days after TCRalphabeta/CD19-depleted stem cell transplant. These receptors came from a boy younger than two who had a stem cell transplant for acute myeloid leukemia, so the T cells may come from the graft donor.

The chain uses TRBV20-1 and TRBJ2-7, with D perhaps TRBD1 (6 bases). The assigned J gene may be wrong: the sequence end matches TRBJ2-1 better. The CDR3 extends over 16 amino acids. CDR1 DFQATT and CDR2 SNEGSKA come from the germline V gene (reference sequence). CDR3 sequence: CSARDLVGQTPYEQFF. CDR3 DNA sequence: TGCAGTGCTAGAGATCTAGTGGGACAAACACCCTACGAGCAGTTCTTC.

This chain links TRBV6-1 with TRBJ2-1, with 9 bases that match TRBD1. The length of the CDR3 is 14 residues. CDR1 MNHNS and CDR2 SASEGT come from the germline V gene. Trimming at V came to 3 bases and at J to 9 bases, leaving 6 bases not matched to a gene. CDR3 sequence (DNA): TGTGCCAGCAGTGAGCCACAGGGGGCAGTTGAGCAGTTCTTC. It codes for CASSEPQGAVEQFF.

This clonotype was seen many times. V is TRBV28 and J is TRBJ2-5; 8 nucleotides line up with TRBD1. Germline assignment: CDR1 MDHEN and CDR2 SYDVKM. J gave up 3 bases and V 2 bases, and 2 bases lay outside the gene matches. The CDR3 sequence is 14 residues long. The CDR3 DNA reads TGTGCCAGCAGTTTAGGGGGACAGGAAGAGACCCAGTACTTC. This encodes CASSLGGQEETQYF.

The chain recombines TRBV29-1 with TRBJ2-2, with D unclear. CDR1 is SQVTM, CDR2 ANQGSEA, per germline. The CDR3 is 13 residues long. The V and J ends lost 2 bases and 3 bases respectively, with 7 bases between them. CDR3 in DNA: TGCAGCGTTGAACCCCGTTACACCGGGGAGCTGTTTTTT. It specifies CSVEPRYTGELFF.

This clonotype came up many times. The CDR3 bases are TGTGCCAGCTCAACAGAGGCCGACTATCGAGCTTTCTTT. This encodes CASSTEADYRAFF. This chain connects TRBV18 to TRBJ1-1; no clear D gene. The CDR3 spans 13 residues. Germline CDR1 and CDR2: KGHSH and LQKENI. The V and J ends lost 5 bases and 10 bases respectively, with 17 bases between them.

This clonotype was picked up a small number of times. This chain connects TRBV9 to TRBJ2-1, with D perhaps matching TRBD2 (7 bases). V was trimmed by 7 bases and J by 8 bases, leaving 13 bases between them. The CDR3 is made up of 12 amino acids. The germline gives CDR1 SGDLS, CDR2 YYNGEE. In DNA, the CDR3 is TGTGCCAGCGGGGGGGCCCAGTATGAGCAGTTCTTC. Its protein product is CASGGAQYEQFF.

V gene TRBV10-3 combines with J gene TRBJ2-5; no clear D gene. CDR3 length equals 14 residues. Germline assignment: CDR1 ENHRY and CDR2 SYGVKD. Trimming stripped 0 bases from V and 5 bases from J, with 10 bases between. CDR3 sequence (DNA): TGTGCCATCAGTGAGTCGGCAGTGGGGGAGACCCAGTACTTC. This sequence encodes CAISESAVGETQYF.

The table lists this clonotype with many counts. J is TRBJ1-1 and V is TRBV7-2; D not resolved. The CDR3 is 13 amino acids. Germline V lookup: CDR1 SGHTA, CDR2 FQGNSA. V lost 2 bases, J lost 5 bases, and 9 bases lay in between. CDR3 coding DNA: TGTGCCAGCAGCTTAACTGGCCAAACTGAAGCTTTCTTT. Amino acid sequence: CASSLTGQTEAFF. The entire variable domain, with the rest obtained from reference TRBV7-2 and TRBJ1-1, is as follows: GAGVSQSPSNKVTEKGKDVELRCDPISGHTALYWYRQSLGQGLEFLIYFQGNSAPDKSGLPSDRFSAERTGGSVSTLTIQRTQQEDSAVYLCASSLTGQTEAFFGQGTRLTVV.

This clonotype appeared a few times. This chain joins TRBV15 and TRBJ1-1, with 9 positions matching TRBD1. Germline CDR1 is LNHNV and CDR2 is YYDKDF (reference sequence). The CDR3 loop spans 15 amino acids. The ends lost 2 bases at V and 6 bases at J; junction bases unmatched: 7. The CDR3 region has the DNA TGTGCCACCAGCAGATTCGACAGGGGGTCCGCTGAAGCTTTCTTT. Protein product: CATSRFDRGSAEAFF.

This sequence joins TRBV20-1 and TRBJ2-5; TRBD1 might be the D (7 bases). CDR3 length equals 17 residues. Trimming removed 4 bases from V and 1 base from J, with 22 bases in between. Per germline, CDR1 DFQATT and CDR2 SNEGSKA (reference sequence). The CDR3 DNA follows: TGCAGTGCTACACGAGGAGGGGGCGCCTCGGGCCAAGAGACCCAGTACTTC. It is translated as CSATRGGGASGQETQYF.

Here the CDR3 reads CASSFRPRQGRNTEAFF. The CDR3 DNA follows: TGCGCCAGCAGCTTTCGCCCCCGACAGGGTCGGAACACTGAAGCTTTCTTT. This chain connects TRBV5-1 to TRBJ1-1; TRBD1 agrees at 7 bases. The CDR3 is 17 residues long. CDR1 and CDR2 (germline): SGHRS, YFSETQ. The ends lost 2 bases at V and 1 base at J; junction bases unmatched: 11.

This clonotype was seen many times. The chain is built from TRBV29-1 and TRBJ2-1; the D is unclear. Looked up from germline, CDR1 is SQVTM and CDR2 is ANQGSEA. This CDR3 is 11 amino acids long. V lost 8 bases and J lost 7, with 12 bases in between. CDR3 coding DNA: TGCAGCTCAAAAACAGATAATGAGCAGTTCTTC. Protein sequence: CSSKTDNEQFF.

The J gene is TRBJ2-2, the V gene TRBV6-5, with D perhaps TRBD2 (5 bases). The CDR3 covers 17 residues. V lost 2 bases, J lost 1 base, and 14 bases lay in between. Germline CDR1 is MNHEY and CDR2 is SVGAGI. CDR3 amino acids: CASSYPSGSRNTGELFF. The CDR3, as DNA: TGTGCCAGCAGTTACCCCTCGGGGAGCCGGAACACCGGGGAGCTGTTTTTT.

This chain uses TRBV24-1 with TRBJ2-7, with TRBD1 as a possible D gene (5 bases). Germline CDR1 is KGHDR and CDR2 is SFDVKD. The CDR3 sequence is 16 residues long. Trimming took off 7 bases at V and 7 bases at J, with 25 bases between the two ends. The CDR3 nucleotides read TGTGCCACCAGCTACCCAGGGTGCAAAAGGGGAAAAGAGCAGTACGTC. This gives the protein CATSYPGCKRGKEQYV.

The chain recombines TRBV20-1 with TRBJ2-1, with 7 bases fitting TRBD1. Trimming cost V 3 bases and J 1 base; bases outside gene matches: 9. The CDR3 consists of 16 residues. Germline CDR1 DFQATT, CDR2 SNEGSKA (reference sequence). CDR3 sequence (DNA): TGCAGTGCTAGGGGTCAAGGGGGCCTTTCCTACAATGAGCAGTTCTTC. Translation gives CSARGQGGLSYNEQFF.

The sample holds many counts of this clonotype. The DNA of the CDR3 is TGCAGCTCACAGTTTTCGGAGGGGGAAAAACTGTTTTTT. Protein: CSSQFSEGEKLFF. The J gene is TRBJ1-4, the V gene TRBV29-1, with D possibly matching TRBD1 (5 bases). Germline V CDR1 and CDR2: SQVTM, ANQGSEA. This CDR3 is 13 amino acids long. V lost 8 bases, J lost 8 bases, and 18 bases lay in between.

V and J are TRBV7-2 and TRBJ2-7; D remains unclear. V lost 5 bases to trimming and J lost 7 bases, with 9 bases between them. Germline CDR1 and CDR2: SGHTA and FQGNSA. The CDR3 extends over 11 amino acids. The CDR3 DNA follows: TGTGCCAGCAGCCGATCGTGGGAGCAGTACTTC. Translated: CASSRSWEQYF.

A few counts support this clonotype. V and J are TRBV29-1 and TRBJ2-1; D might be TRBD1 (6 bases). V lost 8 bases and J lost 4, with 12 bases in between. Germline CDR1 SQVTM, CDR2 ANQGSEA. The CDR3 totals 12 residues. DNA for the CDR3: TGCAGCACGTACAGGGCTTACAATGAGCAGTTCTTC. Translation: CSTYRAYNEQFF.

About this clonotype itself: Germline and junction disagree at one end, which may indicate a read error. This sequence joins TRBV12-3 or TRBV12-4 and TRBJ1-5; D not certain. This CDR3 has 12 amino acids. This CDR3 reads CASSGNGQPLHF. The CDR3 coding sequence is TGTGCCAGCAGTGGTAATGGTCAGCCCCTGCATTTT.

This clonotype was seen many times. The chain recombines TRBV5-1 with TRBJ1-4, with 7 positions matching TRBD1. V was clipped by 4 bases and J by 8 bases; unmatched bases: 14. Germline-derived CDR1 and CDR2 are SGHRS and YFSETQ. There are 16 residues in the CDR3. The CDR3 loop reads CASSPDRQGEGEKLFF. In DNA form, the CDR3 reads TGCGCCAGCAGCCCCGATCGACAGGGCGAGGGGGAAAAACTGTTTTTT. Filled out from reference TRBV5-1 and TRBJ1-4, the complete variable domain reads KAGVTQTPRYLIKTRGQQVTLSCSPISGHRSVSWYQQTPGQGLQFLFEYFSETQRNKGNFPGRFSGRQFSNSRSEMNVSTLELGDSALYLCASSPDRQGEGEKLFFGSGTQLSVL.